This TCR beta chain came from a study of blood T cell repertoires in COVID-19 (dated by TCRdb to the early 2020s). For the study in its entirety: Collaborator samples came from the United States, Italy and Spain and covered acute and convalescent phases of COVID-19. The dataset comprised deeply sampled blood TCRbeta repertoires from subjects exposed to, actively infected with, or recovered from COVID-19. Where available, HLA class I and class II types were taken from metadata supplied by the sample provider and were not determined by assay-based typing. The material from the prospective study consisted of cDNA or gDNA derived from T cells, B-cell-depleted T cells, or PBMCs. The repertoires were released in a freely available public database meant as a resource for research on the immune response to SARS-CoV-2. The samples were drawn from the first 160 participants of the ongoing ImmuneRACE study and from 1,254 subjects provided by 6 global collaborators. Sample metadata almost always included a de-identified subject ID, COVID-19 status, age in years and sex. The study at large found these results: The amount of clinical and demographic metadata varied by source and participant and was provided uncurated.

Trimming removed 7 bases from V and 8 bases from J, leaving 20 bases between the germline ends. The CDR3 sequence holds 13 residues, the cysteine and phenylalanine included. The sequence is cut down to CDR3 DNA, 39 bases in frame from base 1. Sequences SQVTM (CDR1) and ANQGSEA (CDR2) are obtained from the germline V gene. Concerning this clone itself: Its recognized antigen is unknown. Base-call qualities are not available, and no considerably larger clone is one nucleotide away.

Collaborating institutions collected whole blood in K2EDTA tubes following their own protocols. For TCRbeta analysis, collaborator samples were shipped as frozen whole blood, as isolated PBMCs, or as DNA extracted from either sample type. TCRbeta CDR3 regions were amplified from genomic DNA by means of the immunoSEQ Assay, a bias-controlled multiplex PCR. The authors' analysis ran thus. The number of nucleated cells in each sample was estimated by amplification of reference gene primers within the assay. To quantify the absolute abundance of each unique TCRbeta CDR3 rearrangement, sequence reads were collapsed and filtered. Productive Simpson clonality was computed per sample as the square root of Simpson's diversity index over productive rearrangements. The clones in this table, taken by TCRdb from immuneACCESS, are in-frame only. Not every clone is retained; where verified, under half of the shortfall comes from an unresolved V gene, and the cause of the rest is unknown. From that table come the V and J calls and clone size; the DNA was used to work out D and trimming. Counted in this sample were roughly 250,000 clones; roughly 81% of them appeared once. Of the sample, just under 1% falls within the top ten clones.

The chain is assembled from TRBV29-1 and TRBJ1-2, with the identity of the D gene unclear. The specimen was peripheral blood. This TCR was sampled from a man aged 40-55 years with acute or convalescent COVID-19. In nucleotides, the sequence is TGCAGCGCCATAACAATTAACCGGGAGGGCTACACCTTC. This translates into CSAITINREGYTF.